One and the same sample provided the 5 T cell receptor beta chains below, sequenced in a study of beta chain features in type 1 diabetes. Regarding the study as a whole: Shortening that was moderate but significant affected the TCRB CDR3s of Type 1 diabetes patients in all four CD4+ subsets.

These receptors have no known antigen. The entirety of the isolated RNA underwent reverse transcription, so expressed TCRB transcripts were sequenced. Profiled with immunoSEQ multiplex PCR; TCRdb holds only in-frame clones, not every one. The repertoire includes over 40,000 clones, around 70% of them detected once, and more than 2% sits in the top ten. The sequenced sample was Tregs from blood. Every receptor here comes from a woman aged 18 to 35 with type 1 diabetes.

This clone was seen more than once but under ten times. The chain carries TRBV28 and TRBJ2-4; D may be TRBD1 (6 bases). V was cut by 5 bases and J by 0 bases, with 8 bases left in between. The CDR3 totals 14 residues. CDR1 is MDHEN and CDR2 is SYDVKM in the germline V gene. CDR3: CASSQTGAKNIQYF. Written as DNA, the CDR3 is TGTGCCAGCAGTCAGACAGGAGCCAAAAACATTCAGTACTTC.

The chain has TRBV7-9 and TRBJ2-2; a possible D gene is TRBD2 (5 bases). CDR3 length equals 14 residues. Germline lookup yields CDR1 SEHNR and CDR2 FQNEAQ (reference sequence). Trimming removed 5 bases at V and 4 bases at J, with 11 bases between. The CDR3 reads CASSPMAGTGELFF. CDR3 coding DNA: TGTGCCAGCAGCCCGATGGCGGGCACCGGGGAGCTGTTTTTT.

The chain's CDR3 is CAWSGQGGLQFF. The CDR3 coding sequence is TGTGCCTGGAGTGGTCAGGGAGGATTGCAGTTCTTC. The chain carries TRBV30 and TRBJ2-1; a possible D gene is TRBD2 (6 bases). Trimming cost V 1 base and J 12 bases, with 13 bases left between them. The CDR3 runs to 12 residues. Germline loops: CDR1 GTSNPN, CDR2 SVGIG (reference sequence).

This rearrangement joins TRBV5-6 to TRBJ1-1; D not resolved. Germline-derived CDR1 and CDR2 are SGHDT and YYEEEE. Trimming shortened V by 4 bases and J by 4 bases, and 17 bases separated the two germline ends. The CDR3 has 15 amino acids. The CDR3 DNA sequence: TGTGCCAGCAGCGTTTTACCGGTCCCCGGCACTGAAGCTTTCTTT. Translating gives CASSVLPVPGTEAFF.

V usage is TRBV4-2 and J usage is TRBJ2-7, with D possibly matching TRBD2 (5 bases). Germline V gives CDR1 LGHNA, CDR2 YNFKEQ. The CDR3 is made up of 14 amino acids. Trimming took off 1 base at V and 2 bases at J, with 9 bases between the two ends. CDR3 amino acids: CASSQGLNAYEQYF. The CDR3 DNA reads TGTGCCAGCAGCCAAGGACTAAATGCCTACGAGCAGTACTTC.